This record concerns one TCR beta chain sequence. Other DNA sequences in the same sample also yield this CDR3. This specimen belongs to a study of blood T cell repertoires in COVID-19. Across the study: Researchers got acute and convalescent COVID-19 samples from the United States, Italy and Spain. PBMCs, B-cell-depleted T cells, or T cells provided the cDNA or gDNA that made up the material.

V shed 7 bases, J shed 5 bases, and the junction held 5 bases outside the gene matches. CDR1 is MNHEY and CDR2 is SVGAGI in the germline V gene. This CDR3 spans 13 amino acids. Original processing notes: Quantification of nucleated cells was approximated via reference gene primer amplification. The protocol was immunoSEQ multiplex PCR, while the TCRdb copy is restricted to in-frame clones and leaves out a portion. V and J calls and clone size are copied from that table; D and trimming were computed from the DNA. The sample has approximately 130,000 clones, roughly 79% seen once; the top ten hold 10% to 14%.

Sequenced: peripheral blood. The source is a human donor in a cohort sampled during active COVID-19. The chain recombines TRBV6-5 with TRBJ2-5, with TRBD2 matching 9 bases. CDR3 in amino acids: CASKAGGPETQYF. The CDR3 region has the DNA TGTGCCAGCAAGGCGGGGGGGCCTGAGACCCAGTACTTC.